The next 29 T cell receptor beta chains were all read from a single sample in a study of blood T cells in healthy people across ages. Through a sample-barcoded 5' primer and a J-beta primer mix, a second PCR was run for roughly 6 to 11 cycles. TCRdb recomputed calls from the 5' RACE reads with MiXCR, one row per CDR3 protein. The table has more than 800,000 distinct CDR3 sequences, roughly 45% seen once. The specimen sequenced was blood. All receptors come from a woman in her sixties or seventies in good health.

This clonotype turned up a few times. This chain uses TRBV20-1 with TRBJ2-5; D is possibly TRBD2 (7 bases). CDR3 length equals 16 residues. Trimming cost V 3 bases and J 4 bases, with 21 bases left between them. From germline, CDR1 is DFQATT and CDR2 SNEGSKA (reference sequence). CDR3 in DNA: TGCAGTGCTAGTATCGGGGCTAGCGGAGGGGGAGAGACCCAGTACTTC. This gives the protein CSASIGASGGGETQYF.

This clonotype was seen a few times. V and J are TRBV4-1 and TRBJ2-5; 10 bases are a match to TRBD2. The CDR3 runs to 15 residues. V lost 3 bases and J lost 5; bases outside the gene matches: 6. The V gene's germline CDR1 is MGHRA and CDR2 YSYEKL. The CDR3: CASSQEGLAEETQYF. DNA for the CDR3: TGCGCCAGCAGCCAGGAAGGACTAGCGGAGGAGACCCAGTACTTC.

The CDR3 bases are TGTGCCAGCAGTTTAGGCCCGGTCTATGGCTACACCTTC. Residues: CASSLGPVYGYTF. The genes are TRBV12-3 or TRBV12-4 and TRBJ1-2, with no clear D. The CDR3 is 13 residues long. Trimming stripped 1 base from V and 4 bases from J, with 7 bases between.

This clonotype was seen more than once but under ten times. The chain carries TRBV7-9 and TRBJ1-2; possible D gene TRBD1, 5 bases. Trimming shortened V by 6 bases and J by 4 bases, and 12 bases separated the two germline ends. The CDR3 is 13 amino acids. Germline loops: CDR1 SEHNR, CDR2 FQNEAQ (reference sequence). CDR3 in amino acids: CASRSGGGYGYTF. CDR3 coding DNA: TGTGCCAGCAGAAGCGGGGGGGGCTATGGCTACACCTTC.

The chain combines TRBV20-1 with TRBJ2-7, with 7 bases matching TRBD2. The CDR3 runs to 21 residues. Germline CDR1 reads DFQATT; CDR2 reads SNEGSKA (reference sequence). With 0 bases clipped from V and 4 bases from J, the junction kept 27 bases outside the gene matches. This CDR3 is CSARDPGFSTATSPRGYEQYF. CDR3 nucleotide sequence: TGCAGTGCTAGAGATCCTGGTTTTTCGACAGCGACTAGCCCAAGAGGATACGAGCAGTACTTC.

A note on this clonotype: This may be a read error, as it is one base from a much larger clone. The chain uses TRBV4-2 and TRBJ2-5, with no clear D. CDR1 is LGHNA, CDR2 YNFKEQ, per germline. V was clipped by 5 bases and J by 11 bases, with 15 bases between them. The CDR3 is 12 amino acids. The DNA for the CDR3 is TGTGCCAGCAGCATCGCCCACAATGAGCAGTACTTC. It encodes CASSIAHNEQYF.

The V and J genes are TRBV25-1 and TRBJ2-7, with unresolved D. V lost 2 bases and J 0 bases, leaving 8 bases between the germline ends. The CDR3 spans 14 residues. Germline CDR1 and CDR2: MGHDK and SYGVNS. Written as DNA, the CDR3 is TGTGCCAGCAGTGAAGGTTCGAGCTCCTACGAGCAGTACTTC. Its protein is CASSEGSSSYEQYF.

The chain employs TRBV6-6 and TRBJ2-7; no reliable D call. This CDR3 comprises 12 residues. Germline CDR1 is MNHNY and CDR2 is SVGAGI (reference sequence). Trimming removed 8 bases from V and 1 base from J, with 9 bases in between. The CDR3 loop is CASGSTSYEQYF. The CDR3 DNA sequence: TGTGCCAGCGGGTCGACTTCCTACGAGCAGTACTTC.

The chain carries TRBV12-3 or TRBV12-4 and TRBJ2-1, with 7 bases that match TRBD1. CDR3 length: 12 amino acids. With 6 bases clipped from V and 10 bases from J, the junction kept 6 bases outside the gene matches. For the CDR3, the DNA is TGTGCCAGCAGACCTAAGGGGGCCGAGCAGTTCTTC. Its translation: CASRPKGAEQFF.

The V gene is TRBV7-2, the J gene TRBJ2-1; 8 bases match TRBD1. CDR3 length equals 13 residues. Germline loops: CDR1 SGHTA, CDR2 FQGNSA. Trimming removed 7 bases from V and 7 bases from J; junction bases left unmatched: 6. The CDR3 region has the DNA TGTGCCAGCAACTACAGGGGGGATAATGAGCAGTTCTTC. It encodes CASNYRGDNEQFF.

V and J are TRBV5-1 and TRBJ2-7; TRBD2 might be the D (6 bases). The germline V gene has CDR1 SGHRS and CDR2 YFSETQ. This CDR3 is 16 amino acids long. The V end lost 5 bases, the J end lost 0 bases, and 18 bases lay between the germline ends. The CDR3 region is CASRYGGWGSSYEQYF. In nucleotides, the CDR3 is TGCGCCAGCAGATACGGAGGGTGGGGAAGCTCCTACGAGCAGTACTTC.

The chain couples TRBV27 to TRBJ2-7; no clear D gene. The CDR3 totals 17 residues. The germline CDR1 and CDR2 sequences are MNHEY and SMNVEV (reference sequence). V lost 3 bases and J lost 0, with 18 bases in between. The CDR3: CASSFRLQPKSSYEQYF. The DNA for the CDR3 is TGTGCCAGCAGTTTTCGATTACAACCAAAAAGCTCCTACGAGCAGTACTTC.

V and J are TRBV29-1 and TRBJ2-6, with D possibly matching TRBD2 (5 bases). Trimming shortened V by 4 bases and J by 0 bases, and 7 bases separated the two germline ends. This CDR3 has 14 residues. Germline V gene lookup returns CDR1 SQVTM and CDR2 ANQGSEA. The CDR3 DNA is TGCAGCGTTGTTGGGAGCTCTGGGGCCAACGTCCTGACTTTC. Translation gives CSVVGSSGANVLTF.

This clonotype was detected many times. This chain joins TRBV4-2 and TRBJ2-7, with no clear D. The CDR3 is 13 amino acids. The V gene's germline CDR1 is LGHNA and CDR2 YNFKEQ. With 1 base removed from V and 0 bases from J, the gap between germline ends came to 4 bases. The CDR3 region is CASSQASSYEQYF. DNA of the CDR3: TGTGCCAGCAGCCAAGCCAGCTCCTACGAGCAGTACTTC.

The rearrangement links TRBV27 to TRBJ2-4; 8 positions match TRBD1. The J call is in doubt because the DNA end fits TRBJ2-7 better. The CDR3 has 17 residues. CDR1 is MNHEY and CDR2 is SMNVEV in the germline V gene (reference sequence). The CDR3 DNA sequence: TGTGCCAGCAGTACCCTTCATCGTGGACAGGGTTCTTACGAGCAGTACTTC. Its protein product is CASSTLHRGQGSYEQYF.

The chain links TRBV10-3 to TRBJ1-5; TRBD1 agrees at 7 bases. The CDR3 spans 14 residues. Germline V gives CDR1 ENHRY, CDR2 SYGVKD. The J segment lost 4 bases and the V segment lost 5 bases, leaving 5 bases of the junction unmatched. The CDR3 coding sequence is TGTGCCATCAGTACCGGGACAGCTAATCAGCCCCAGCATTTT. It yields the protein CAISTGTANQPQHF.

V usage is TRBV20-1 and J usage is TRBJ1-5; perhaps TRBD1 as D (6 bases). Germline CDR1 and CDR2: DFQATT and SNEGSKA (reference sequence). This CDR3 is 19 amino acids long. Between the trimmed V and J ends, which lost 3 bases and 7 bases, there was a span of 31 bases. Here the CDR3 reads CSASPTGMPKGPRSQPQHF. Written as DNA, the CDR3 is TGCAGTGCTAGCCCGACAGGCATGCCAAAGGGCCCAAGATCCCAGCCCCAGCATTTT.

This clonotype was counted only a few times. The chain employs TRBV7-2 and TRBJ2-1; no clear D gene. Germline-derived CDR1 and CDR2 are SGHTA and FQGNSA. Between the trimmed V and J ends, which lost 5 bases and 9 bases, there was a span of 14 bases. The CDR3 is made up of 13 amino acids. This CDR3 is CASSARVSGEQFF. The CDR3, as DNA: TGTGCCAGCAGCGCCCGGGTTTCCGGTGAGCAGTTCTTC.

DNA for the CDR3: TGTGCCAGCAGTTCGCGCCGACTAGCGGGAGCTTCAAGGAACATTCAGTACTTC. It is translated as CASSSRRLAGASRNIQYF. The J gene is TRBJ2-4, the V gene TRBV28, with 12 nucleotides matching TRBD2. Germline CDR1 is MDHEN and CDR2 is SYDVKM. CDR3 length: 18 amino acids. V gave up 4 bases and J gave up 7 bases; unmatched junction bases: 14. The full variable domain, rest sourced from reference TRBV28 and TRBJ2-4, is DVKVTQSSRYLVKRTGEKVFLECVQDMDHENMFWYRQDPGLGLRLIYFSYDVKMKEKGDIPEGYSVSREKKERFSLILESASTNQTSMYLCASSSRRLAGASRNIQYFGAGTRLSVL.

The genes are TRBV10-3 and TRBJ1-5; no clear D gene. The germline CDR1 and CDR2 sequences are ENHRY and SYGVKD. Trimming shortened V by 6 bases and J by 0 bases, and 9 bases separated the two germline ends. This CDR3 has 14 residues. The CDR3 DNA reads TGTGCCATCAGCGACAAGTATAGCAATCAGCCCCAGCATTTT. Translation: CAISDKYSNQPQHF.

The chain links TRBV20-1 to TRBJ2-5; 9 bases agree with TRBD2. Germline V gene sequence: CDR1 DFQATT, CDR2 SNEGSKA (reference sequence). Germline trimming cut 3 bases from V and 11 bases from J; bases unmatched to any gene: 25. The CDR3 spans 18 residues. The CDR3 nucleotides read TGCAGTGCTAGTGGTCGGCTGGCGGGAGGGGTCAACTACAATGAGCAGTACTTC. Protein sequence: CSASGRLAGGVNYNEQYF.

V gene TRBV7-9 combines with J gene TRBJ2-3; D is unresolved. This CDR3 comprises 14 residues. CDR1 is SEHNR, CDR2 FQNEAQ, per germline (reference sequence). The V gene lost 9 bases and the J gene lost 3 bases, with 16 bases spanning the gap. CDR3 region: CASNDPVQTDTQYF. Here the CDR3 DNA reads TGTGCCAGTAATGACCCAGTGCAGACAGATACGCAGTATTTT.

V usage is TRBV4-2 and J usage is TRBJ2-5; 11 bases are a match to TRBD2. There are 15 residues in the CDR3. J lost 5 bases, V lost 1 base, and 3 bases had no gene match. Germline lookup yields CDR1 LGHNA and CDR2 YNFKEQ. The CDR3 loop reads CASSQGSGREETQYF. As DNA, the CDR3 is TGTGCCAGCAGCCAAGGTAGCGGGAGGGAGGAGACCCAGTACTTC.

V gene TRBV21-1 combines with J gene TRBJ2-3; the table's D call of TRBD2 was not tested on the DNA. TRBV21-1 is designated a pseudogene. CDR3 length equals 16 residues. Here the CDR3 DNA reads TGTGCCAGCAGCAAAAACTGGGCGGGAGGGCCGAATACGCAGTATTTT. Amino acids: CASSKNWAGGPNTQYF.

V and J are TRBV20-1 and TRBJ2-3; D gene unclear. The CDR3 has 10 residues. V was trimmed by 6 bases and J by 6 bases, leaving 7 bases between them. From germline, CDR1 is DFQATT and CDR2 SNEGSKA (reference sequence). CDR3 residues: CSASEDTQYF. As DNA, the CDR3 is TGCAGTGCCTCAGAGGATACGCAGTATTTT.

The chain combines TRBV5-8 with TRBJ2-7; 7 bases align to TRBD1. The V gene end was trimmed by 5 bases and the J gene end by 0 bases; junction bases not matched to a gene: 5. In germline, CDR1 is SGHTS, CDR2 YDEGEE. This CDR3 contains 14 residues. The chain's CDR3 is CASRMTGSSYEQYF. The CDR3 region has the DNA TGTGCCAGCAGGATGACAGGGAGCTCCTACGAGCAGTACTTC.

This chain connects TRBV27 to TRBJ2-1; a possible D gene is TRBD2 (6 bases). The V end was cut by 3 bases, the J end by 0 bases, with 15 bases between. The CDR3 runs to 17 residues. CDR1 and CDR2 from the germline V gene are MNHEY and SMNVEV (reference sequence). The CDR3 nucleotides are TGTGCCAGCAGTTTCTCCCCACCTAGCGTCTCCTACAATGAGCAGTTCTTC. It translates to CASSFSPPSVSYNEQFF.

The CDR3 DNA is TGCAGCGTTGATGTACTAGCGGACTACAATGAGCAGTTCTTC. Protein sequence: CSVDVLADYNEQFF. The chain has TRBV29-1 and TRBJ2-1; TRBD2 aligns across 8 bases. Germline V gene data show CDR1 as SQVTM and CDR2 as ANQGSEA. CDR3 size: 14 residues. Unmatched junction bases numbered 4, after V lost 3 bases and J lost 3 bases.

In its sample, this clonotype was seen a few times. The chain recombines TRBV7-6 with TRBJ2-7; TRBD1 aligns across 8 bases. V was clipped by 2 bases and J by 6 bases; unmatched bases: 6. Per the germline V gene, CDR1 is SGHVS and CDR2 is FNYEAQ. The CDR3 has 14 amino acids. The CDR3 loop is CASSLSGQGGEQYF. CDR3 sequence (DNA): TGTGCCAGCAGCTTATCCGGACAGGGTGGCGAGCAGTACTTC.